One sample yielded the 21 T cell receptor beta chains listed below, sequenced in a study of identifying expanded T cells in peripheral blood. Libraries were prepared by immunoSEQ multiplex PCR; TCRdb keeps only in-frame clonotypes and omits some of them. Of fewer than 110,000 clones listed, roughly nine tenths are singletons. The specimen was blood. Source of these receptors: a person aged 18-70 years in good health.

The chain is built from TRBV6-6 and TRBJ1-4, with D possibly TRBD1 on 5 matching bases. In germline, CDR1 is MNHNY, CDR2 SVGAGI (reference sequence). The CDR3 consists of 14 residues. Trimming removed 11 bases at V and 0 bases at J, with 13 bases between. Here the CDR3 reads CACRDAATNEKLFF. The CDR3 coding sequence is TGTGCCTGCCGGGACGCTGCAACTAATGAAAAACTGTTTTTT.

The rearrangement uses TRBV6-5 and TRBJ1-5; TRBD1 matches 8 bases. This CDR3 contains 15 residues. The ends lost 0 bases at V and 6 bases at J; junction bases unmatched: 4. Germline-derived CDR1 and CDR2 are MNHEY and SVGAGI. CDR3 sequence (DNA): TGTGCCAGCAGTTACTCGGGCAGGGGGCGTCAGCCCCAGCATTTT. It translates to CASSYSGRGRQPQHF.

The chain carries TRBV30 and TRBJ1-2; D unclear. This CDR3 spans 12 amino acids. The V and J ends lost 8 bases and 1 base respectively, with 11 bases between them. Germline values: CDR1 GTSNPN, CDR2 SVGIG (reference sequence). The CDR3 loop is CAMRGFNYGYTF. As DNA, the CDR3 is TGTGCCATGCGGGGATTTAACTATGGCTACACCTTC. Full variable domain (rest looked up from reference TRBV30 and TRBJ1-2): SQTIHQWPATLVQPVGSPLSLECTVEGTSNPNLYWYRQAAGRGLQLLFYSVGIGQISSEVPQNLSASRPQDRQFILSSKKLLLSDSGFYLCAMRGFNYGYTFGSGTRLTVV.

This chain joins TRBV18 and TRBJ1-1; perhaps TRBD1 as D (5 bases). CDR3 size: 16 residues. V lost 3 bases to trimming and J lost 1 base, with 15 bases between them. From germline, CDR1 is KGHSH and CDR2 LQKENI. CDR3 sequence reads: CASSPGELGGNTEAFF. The CDR3, as DNA: TGTGCCAGCTCACCTGGAGAGCTGGGGGGGAACACTGAAGCTTTCTTT.

The count of this clone is one. The gene calls are TRBV19 and TRBJ2-6; D is uncertain. CDR3 length equals 16 residues. Germline CDR1 is LNHDA and CDR2 is SQIVND (reference sequence). The V gene lost 2 bases and the J gene lost 0 bases, with 8 bases spanning the gap. The CDR3 nucleotides read TGTGCCAGTAGTATATTTCGGAGCTCTGGGGCCAACGTCCTGACTTTC. Amino acids: CASSIFRSSGANVLTF.

This clone appeared a few times. The chain joins TRBV7-2 to TRBJ1-2; 10 bases agree with TRBD1. V lost 5 bases to trimming and J lost 5 bases; unmatched junction nucleotides: 5. This CDR3 comprises 14 residues. Germline V gene lookup returns CDR1 SGHTA and CDR2 FQGNSA. The CDR3 DNA reads as TGTGCCAGCAGCCCGACAGGGGGCGAATATGGCTACACCTTC. Its protein is CASSPTGGEYGYTF.

The chain joins TRBV10-3 to TRBJ2-3; weak D call: TRBD2 (5 bases). Looked up from germline, CDR1 is ENHRY and CDR2 is SYGVKD. V lost 2 bases and J 0 bases, leaving 9 bases between the germline ends. The CDR3 contains 15 residues. In DNA form, the CDR3 reads TGTGCCATCAGTGAGCGGGGAGCCAGCACAGATACGCAGTATTTT. Residues: CAISERGASTDTQYF.

The V call is TRBV2, the J call TRBJ1-5; the D is unclear. The V end was cut by 0 bases, the J end by 3 bases, with 9 bases between. CDR1 and CDR2 (germline): SNHLY, FYNNEI. This CDR3 contains 15 residues. CDR3 region: CASSEAWQPNQPQHF. The CDR3 bases are TGTGCCAGCAGTGAAGCCTGGCAGCCCAATCAGCCCCAGCATTTT.

This clone came up once. The J gene is TRBJ2-5, the V gene TRBV11-2; TRBD2 agrees at 9 bases. The CDR3 is made up of 15 amino acids. The germline CDR1 and CDR2 sequences are SGHAT and FQNNGV. Trimming cost V 4 bases and J 5 bases; bases outside gene matches: 8. The CDR3 coding sequence is TGTGCCAGCAGCTCCGACGCGGGGGGGTGGGAGACCCAGTACTTC. It is translated as CASSSDAGGWETQYF.

This clone has only one observation. This chain connects TRBV28 to TRBJ2-3, with a weak D call TRBD2 (6 bases). Germline CDR1 MDHEN, CDR2 SYDVKM. The CDR3 length is 17 residues. V was cut by 1 base and J by 2 bases, with 16 bases left in between. The CDR3 region is CASSLLAAGVYTDTQYF. DNA of the CDR3: TGTGCCAGCAGTTTATTAGCGGCAGGAGTATACACAGATACGCAGTATTTT.

This clone appeared a single time. The V and J genes are TRBV5-1 and TRBJ2-1; 7 bases agree with TRBD2. This CDR3 has 16 amino acids. Per germline, CDR1 SGHRS and CDR2 YFSETQ. V lost 4 bases to trimming and J lost 2 bases; unmatched junction nucleotides: 9. The CDR3: CASSLGGGNPYNEQFF. The CDR3 nucleotides are TGCGCCAGCAGCCTGGGCGGGGGAAACCCCTACAATGAGCAGTTCTTC.

CDR3: CASRTGDTQYF. The CDR3 DNA follows: TGTGCCAGCAGAACAGGAGATACGCAGTATTTT. V and J are TRBV6-6 and TRBJ2-3; perhaps TRBD1 as D (5 bases). Germline-derived CDR1 and CDR2 are MNHNY and SVGAGI (reference sequence). V lost 6 bases, J lost 5 bases, and 6 bases lay in between. This CDR3 contains 11 residues.

V usage is TRBV7-6 and J usage is TRBJ1-1; D is uncertain. The CDR3 is made up of 14 amino acids. The germline V and J ends were trimmed by 4 bases and 0 bases, with 9 bases remaining between them. Germline V gene sequence: CDR1 SGHVS, CDR2 FNYEAQ. The DNA of the CDR3 is TGTGCCAGCAGCTCAACAGCAATGAACACTGAAGCTTTCTTT. It codes for CASSSTAMNTEAFF.

This rearrangement joins TRBV18 to TRBJ1-1, with a tentative D call TRBD1 (6 bases). The CDR3 has 13 residues. Germline V gene data show CDR1 as KGHSH and CDR2 as LQKENI. The V end lost 6 bases, the J end lost 7 bases, and 15 bases lay between the germline ends. The CDR3 loop is CASSHNQGSEAFF. The DNA of the CDR3 is TGTGCCAGCTCCCACAACCAGGGGAGTGAAGCTTTCTTT. Looking up the rest from reference TRBV18 and TRBJ1-1 gives the full variable domain: NAGVMQNPRHLVRRRGQEARLRCSPMKGHSHVYWYRQLPEEGLKFMVYLQKENIIDESGMPKERFSAEFPKEGPSILRIQQVVRGDSAAYFCASSHNQGSEAFFGQGTRLTVV.

The rearrangement joins TRBV7-2 to TRBJ2-3, with a weak D call TRBD2 (5 bases). In germline, CDR1 is SGHTA, CDR2 FQGNSA. CDR3 size: 15 residues. V shed 1 base and J shed 2 bases, with 10 bases lying between them. CDR3 amino acids: CASSLVPRATDTQYF. The CDR3 DNA reads TGTGCCAGCAGCTTAGTTCCGCGGGCCACAGATACGCAGTATTTT.

The chain couples TRBV5-6 to TRBJ1-6; D not certain. V was trimmed by 4 bases and J by 0 bases, leaving 8 bases between them. Looked up from germline, CDR1 is SGHDT and CDR2 is YYEEEE. CDR3 length: 15 residues. The CDR3 nucleotides are TGTGCCAGCAGCCGGGCGAGCTCCTATAATTCACCCCTCCACTTT. Protein sequence: CASSRASSYNSPLHF.

With respect to this clone: At one boundary the junction diverges from the germline segment, which might be a read error. V and J are TRBV10-2 and TRBJ2-2; the D call may be TRBD1 or TRBD2 (6 bases each). CDR3 length equals 10 residues. Per germline, CDR1 WSHSY and CDR2 SAAADI. In DNA, the CDR3 is TGCGCCAGCAGAGAGGGGGGGCTGTTTTTT. It is translated as CASREGGLFF.

The chain has TRBV9 and TRBJ2-1, with D possibly being TRBD1 or TRBD2 (5 bases each). The CDR3 covers 19 residues. CDR1 and CDR2 from the germline V gene are SGDLS and YYNGEE. V was shortened by 4 bases and J by 4 bases, with 27 bases between the two germline ends. DNA of the CDR3: TGTGCCAGCAGCCCACCTCCCGGGGCCACCCCCAATTCTTACAATGAGCAGTTCTTC. Encoded protein: CASSPPPGATPNSYNEQFF. The variable domain in full, with the rest retrieved from reference TRBV9 and TRBJ2-1, is DSGVTQTPKHLITATGQRVTLRCSPRSGDLSVYWYQQSLDQGLQFLIQYYNGEERAKGNILERFSAQQFPDLHSELNLSSLELGDSALYFCASSPPPGATPNSYNEQFFGPGTRLTVL.

The chain joins TRBV14 to TRBJ1-6; possibly TRBD1 for D (6 bases). V lost 3 bases, J lost 6 bases, and 12 bases lay in between. The CDR3 runs to 15 residues. Germline V gene data show CDR1 as SGHDN and CDR2 as FVKESK. The CDR3 spells CASSQGGRGNSPLHF. The CDR3 DNA follows: TGTGCCAGCAGCCAGGGGGGGCGCGGTAATTCACCCCTCCACTTT.

This chain connects TRBV29-1 to TRBJ1-5; maybe TRBD1 (5 bases). CDR1 is SQVTM and CDR2 is ANQGSEA in the germline V gene. Trimming removed 0 bases from V and 2 bases from J, with 17 bases in between. The CDR3 totals 17 residues. The CDR3 sequence is CSVEDVGGSRGNQPQHF. In nucleotides, the CDR3 is TGCAGCGTTGAAGATGTGGGGGGGAGTAGGGGCAATCAGCCCCAGCATTTT. The full variable domain, in which reference TRBV29-1 and TRBJ1-5 provide the parts outside the CDR3, is SAVISQKPSRDICQRGTSLTIQCQVDSQVTMMFWYRQQPGQSLTLIATANQGSEATYESGFVIDKFPISRPNLTFSTLTVSNMSPEDSSIYLCSVEDVGGSRGNQPQHFGDGTRLSIL.

This chain joins TRBV6-5 and TRBJ2-5; D is possibly TRBD1 (5 bases). Germline V gene data show CDR1 as MNHEY and CDR2 as SVGAGI. There are 14 residues in the CDR3. The V gene lost 5 bases and the J gene lost 0 bases, with 10 bases spanning the gap. This CDR3 reads CASSVQEYQETQYF. CDR3 bases: TGTGCCAGCAGTGTACAGGAGTACCAAGAGACCCAGTACTTC.